This T cell receptor (beta chain) was sequenced in a study of blood T cells in healthy people across ages. Overall study results and limits: Without sorted subsets, naive and antigen-experienced compartments could not be conclusively compared. Underestimates were what the diversity estimates from one million T cells were considered to be.

The V gene's germline CDR1 is LGHDT and CDR2 YNNKEL (reference sequence). This CDR3 spans 12 amino acids. As concerns this clonotype: The antigen remains undetermined.

Sample-barcoded 5' priming and a J-beta primer mix drove a second PCR of roughly 6 to 12 cycles. Each cDNA molecule was tagged by a template-switch adaptor that had 12 random nucleotides. TCRdb reprocessed the 5' RACE reads with MiXCR, giving one entry per CDR3 protein. Of approximately 850,000 distinct CDR3 sequences listed, about 62% were seen once; the top ten hold over 20%. The material sequenced was blood. The source is a man in his thirties or forties in good health. The chain employs TRBV3-1 and TRBJ2-4, with D hard to call. The J call may be faulty, since TRBJ2-7 better matches the DNA end. The CDR3 bases are TGTGCCAGCAGCAACAGTGTAATCGAGCAGTACTTC. Its protein product is CASSNSVIEQYF.